The rows below give T cell receptor beta chains drawn from one sample of a study of T cell responses to AZD1222 COVID-19 vaccine. TCRdb's table, derived via immunoSEQ multiplex PCR, lists solely in-frame clones and lacks some. This table has 180,000 or so clones, just over 90% appearing once. The source was peripheral blood, collected 28 days after the second AZD1222 dose. These receptors all stem from an adult who received the AZD1222 COVID-19 vaccine. Each CDR3 is given with its conserved first and last residue.

J	V	CDR3
TRBJ1-1	TRBV30	CAWSTGAPEAFF
TRBJ2-3	TRBV6-2/TRBV6-3	CASSYEGLATDTQYF
TRBJ2-7	TRBV5-1	CASSLDGSATYEQYF
TRBJ1-4	TRBV4-3	CASSHLIDRGQGNEKLFF
TRBJ2-5	TRBV18	CASSPFSSTSGGGETQYF
TRBJ1-6	TRBV4-1	CASSQEEANSPLHF
TRBJ1-1	TRBV6-5	CASSYQTGNTEAFF
TRBJ1-1	TRBV11-2	CASSLGPKSGTEAFF
TRBJ2-3	TRBV10-3	CAITQGSTDTQYF
TRBJ1-2	TRBV20-1	CSASWRTSYGYTF
TRBJ1-1	TRBV11-2	CASSLGGKAFF
TRBJ1-1	TRBV29-1	CSGIRFMNTEAFF
TRBJ2-7	TRBV27	CASSPLGSGSYEQYF
TRBJ2-7	TRBV5-4	CASSLTLAGRNEQYF
TRBJ1-2	TRBV30	CAIWNPLQGAWGYTF
TRBJ1-4	TRBV6-1	CASSEAGRQVVEKLFF
TRBJ1-6	TRBV6-2/TRBV6-3	CASSYSGSPLHF
TRBJ2-6	TRBV5-1	CASWGTDRSGANVLTF
TRBJ2-1	TRBV28	CASSSPAIAGEREQFF
TRBJ2-5	TRBV4-2	CASSHAPRTSDETQYF
TRBJ2-6	TRBV7-2	CASGPYSGANVLTF
TRBJ1-2	TRBV5-5	CASSQQGPYGYTF
TRBJ2-2	TRBV3-1/TRBV3-2	CASSRSSGRLNTGELFF
TRBJ1-5	TRBV24-1	CATSDHRGGGQPQHF
TRBJ1-1	TRBV6-2/TRBV6-3	CASSYALTASEAFF
TRBJ2-7	TRBV7-9	CASRRVQGRNEQYF
TRBJ1-6	TRBV7-9	CASSAQGGSYNSPLHF
TRBJ2-7	TRBV19	CASSRWGEQYF
TRBJ1-6	TRBV27	CASSRRTGGMGSPLHF
TRBJ2-1	TRBV19	CASSTLSGQEYNEQFF
TRBJ2-3	TRBV7-9	CASSLVVGPSTDTQYF
TRBJ2-7	TRBV30	CAWSGNRDRLQATYEQYF
TRBJ2-7	TRBV27	CASSTPGYEQYF
TRBJ1-1	TRBV15	CATSRGSRFFMNTEAFF
TRBJ1-1	TRBV6-6	CASSTPGTNTEAFF
TRBJ1-3	TRBV15	CATSRDLVRSPASGNTIYF
TRBJ1-1	TRBV13	CASSPSRGIEAFF
TRBJ1-3	TRBV12-5	CASGLGDLRAGNTIYF
TRBJ1-6	TRBV5-1	CASSLAGSSYNSPLHF
TRBJ1-2	TRBV7-9	CASSLTRDRGTSYTF
TRBJ1-2	TRBV7-6	CASSPGPERGDFNGYTF
TRBJ1-1	TRBV7-9	CASSRTVDTEAFF
TRBJ1-1	TRBV7-8	CASSGGAFMNTEAFF
TRBJ1-1	TRBV7-9	CASSPLTGRNTEAFF
TRBJ1-4	TRBV13	CASSPISAKKLFF
TRBJ1-5	TRBV5-5	CASSNLGTGGKNQPQHF